This is a list of T cell receptor beta chains from one sample in a study of blood T cell repertoires in COVID-19. Produced via immunoSEQ multiplex PCR; TCRdb's table is partial and in-frame only. The sample contains about 95,000 clones, around 90% of which appear only once. The sequenced sample was peripheral blood. These receptors came from a woman aged 45-60 years in a cohort sampled during active COVID-19. Each CDR3 is given with its conserved first and last residue. A D gene is named only where the DNA matches it firmly. Size values are once, few and many counts, or a class for expanded clones, and some rows have none.

j_call d_call clone_size v_call cdr3_aa cdr3_nt
TRBJ2-7 . . TRBV28 CASIGSLLSYEQYF TGTGCCAGCATCGGGTCGCTTCTCTCCTACGAGCAGTACTTC
TRBJ2-1 TRBD1 once TRBV10-1 CASSGGQLYNEQFF TGCGCCAGCAGTGGGGGACAGCTCTACAATGAGCAGTTCTTC
TRBJ2-1 TRBD1 . TRBV13 CASSFLDRVDEQFF TGTGCCAGCAGCTTCTTGGACAGGGTTGATGAGCAGTTCTTC
TRBJ1-6 . . TRBV2 CASSGEAVNNSPLHF TGTGCCAGCAGTGGGGAGGCCGTTAATAATTCACCCCTCCACTTT
TRBJ1-2 TRBD1 . TRBV27 CASSLQAPTGRLGANYGYTF TGTGCCAGCAGTCTCCAAGCACCGACAGGGAGATTGGGGGCTAACTATGGCTACACCTTC
TRBJ2-1 TRBD1 . TRBV3-1/TRBV3-2 CASSQVPGTGDNEQFF TGTGCCAGCAGCCAAGTCCCCGGGACAGGGGACAATGAGCAGTTCTTC
TRBJ2-7 TRBD1 . TRBV29-1 CSVERQGTYEQYF TGCAGCGTTGAGAGACAGGGTACCTACGAGCAGTACTTC
TRBJ1-3 . . TRBV10-3 CAISDLGGGSGNTIYF TGTGCCATCAGTGACCTCGGGGGTGGCTCTGGAAACACCATATATTTT
TRBJ1-1 . . TRBV5-4 CASSFSRRGGTEAFF TGTGCCAGCAGCTTCTCTAGGAGGGGGGGTACTGAAGCTTTCTTT
TRBJ2-1 TRBD2 . TRBV24-1 CATSDTPGLAGGKQFF TGTGCCACCAGTGATACACCGGGACTAGCGGGAGGTAAGCAGTTCTTC
TRBJ1-5 TRBD1 once TRBV7-2 CASSLPRQGGSQPQHF TGTGCCAGCAGCTTACCCAGACAGGGCGGTAGTCAGCCCCAGCATTTT
TRBJ2-7 TRBD1 . TRBV6-5 CASSYSGTGNYEQYF TGTGCCAGCAGTTACTCAGGGACAGGGAATTACGAGCAGTACTTC
TRBJ1-4 . once TRBV27 CASSRGGTNEKLFF TGTGCCAGTTCAAGGGGGGGAACTAATGAAAAACTGTTTTTT
TRBJ1-3 . . TRBV7-8 CASSTRGATSGNTIYF TGTGCCAGCAGCACCCGCGGGGCGACTTCTGGAAACACCATATATTTT
TRBJ2-7 TRBD2 . TRBV11-2 CASSLSGRALGEQYF TGTGCCAGCAGCTTAAGCGGGAGGGCCCTCGGCGAGCAGTACTTC
TRBJ2-1 TRBD2 . TRBV19 CASSIGTSGYNEQFF TGTGCCAGTAGTATAGGGACTAGCGGTTACAATGAGCAGTTCTTC
TRBJ1-3 . . TRBV5-1 CASSLSEGSASGNTIYF TGCGCCAGCAGCTTGTCCGAGGGCAGCGCCTCTGGAAACACCATATATTTT
TRBJ1-4 . once TRBV5-6 CASRVGGGEKLFF TGTGCCAGCAGGGTGGGAGGAGGTGAAAAACTGTTTTTT
TRBJ2-3 TRBD2 . TRBV10-1 CASSGGSPTDTQYF TGCGCCAGCAGTGGCGGGAGTCCCACAGATACGCAGTATTTT
TRBJ2-5 . . TRBV11-2 CASSSGLNEGQYF TGTGCCAGCAGCTCCGGACTCAACGAGGGCCAGTACTTC
TRBJ2-3 TRBD2 . TRBV7-2 CASSSIAGAPGDTQYF TGTGCCAGCAGCTCCATAGCGGGAGCCCCAGGAGATACGCAGTATTTT
TRBJ2-3 . . TRBV7-6 CASSPRTGGGPDTQYF TGTGCCAGCAGCCCGAGAACCGGGGGAGGCCCAGATACGCAGTATTTT
TRBJ1-2 . . TRBV5-6 CASSSQNYGYTF TGTGCCAGCAGCTCTCAGAACTATGGCTACACCTTC
TRBJ1-2 TRBD1 once TRBV6-5 CASRGQGDGYTF TGTGCCAGCAGAGGACAGGGGGATGGCTACACCTTC
TRBJ1-6 . . TRBV15 CATSRALIPGSNSPLHF TGTGCCACCAGCAGAGCGCTAATTCCGGGGAGTAATTCACCCCTCCACTTT
TRBJ1-1 . . TRBV21-1 CASSMAGSLEAFF TGTGCCAGCAGCATGGCGGGGAGTCTTGAAGCTTTCTTT
TRBJ2-5 TRBD1 . TRBV7-6 CASSDRQGSGETQYF TGTGCCAGCAGCGACAGACAGGGCTCAGGGGAGACCCAGTACTTC
TRBJ1-1 . . TRBV18 CASSTGGDTEAFF TGTGCCAGCTCGACGGGAGGGGACACTGAAGCTTTCTTT
TRBJ2-6 . once TRBV5-4 CASGEVALGANVLTF TGTGCCAGCGGGGAGGTGGCTCTGGGGGCCAACGTCCTGACTTTC
TRBJ2-2 TRBD1 . TRBV5-1 CASSGQGASSGELFF TGCGCCAGCTCCGGGCAGGGGGCGAGTTCCGGGGAGCTGTTTTTT
TRBJ2-1 TRBD2 . TRBV11-3 CASSLAGTNLNEQFF TGTGCCAGCAGCTTAGCTGGGACTAATCTCAATGAGCAGTTCTTC
TRBJ1-6 . . TRBV18 CASSRTNFNSPLHF TGTGCCAGCTCAAGGACTAACTTCAATTCACCCCTCCACTTT
TRBJ2-5 TRBD2 . TRBV5-4 CASSSPLAGGFETQYF TGTGCCAGCAGCTCCCCACTAGCGGGAGGGTTTGAGACCCAGTACTTC
TRBJ1-1 . . TRBV7-2 CASSLQIEAFF TGTGCCAGCAGCTTACAGATTGAAGCTTTCTTT
TRBJ1-6 TRBD1 once TRBV6-5 CASRQTGGNRSPLHF TGTGCCAGCAGACAGACAGGGGGGAATCGGTCACCCCTCCACTTT
TRBJ1-1 . . TRBV5-1 CASSFYRVETEAFF TGCGCCAGCAGCTTCTACAGGGTGGAGACTGAAGCTTTCTTT
TRBJ2-3 TRBD2 . TRBV30 CARTKAGLADTQYF TGTGCCCGCACTAAAGCGGGGCTAGCGGATACGCAGTATTTT
TRBJ2-3 . . TRBV10-3 CAISEEGEGLDTQYF TGTGCCATCAGTGAGGAGGGGGAGGGCTTGGATACGCAGTATTTT
TRBJ1-6 . . TRBV6-6 CASSHGQLNSPLHF TGTGCCAGCAGTCATGGACAGCTGAATTCACCCCTCCACTTT
TRBJ2-7 . . TRBV7-2 CASRRDSPTSSYEQYF TGTGCCAGCAGGAGGGACAGCCCGACTAGCTCCTACGAGCAGTACTTC
TRBJ1-6 . . TRBV19 CASSTGILLNSPLHF TGTGCCAGTAGCACAGGGATACTTCTTAATTCACCCCTCCACTTT
TRBJ1-4 . . TRBV7-9 CAVTGPTNEKLFF TGTGCCGTCACAGGTCCAACTAATGAAAAACTGTTTTTT
TRBJ2-7 . few TRBV5-1 CARNRVRAYEQYF TGCGCCAGAAACAGGGTGCGGGCCTACGAGCAGTACTTC
TRBJ1-2 TRBD1 once TRBV7-2 CASSLAFRTGQGYTF TGTGCCAGCAGCTTAGCGTTTAGGACAGGGCAAGGCTACACCTTC
TRBJ2-4 TRBD2 . TRBV27 CASSLGTSGGLNIQYF TGTGCCAGCAGTCTTGGGACTAGCGGGGGTTTAAACATTCAGTACTTC
TRBJ2-7 . . TRBV19 CASSIPGPGGEQYF TGTGCCAGTAGTATTCCCGGCCCAGGCGGGGAGCAGTACTTC
TRBJ1-5 . . TRBV7-2 CASSLPGGSNQPQHF TGTGCCAGCAGCTTACCGGGGGGAAGCAATCAGCCCCAGCATTTT
TRBJ1-5 TRBD1 once TRBV28 CASSLWTGVVRGNQPQHF TGTGCCAGCAGTTTATGGACAGGGGTGGTGAGAGGCAATCAGCCCCAGCATTTT
TRBJ2-7 . . TRBV3-1/TRBV3-2 CASSQEGVDEQYF TGTGCCAGCAGCCAAGAAGGGGTTGACGAGCAGTACTTC
TRBJ2-7 TRBD2 once TRBV9 CASSADPSGAGASYEQYF TGTGCCAGCAGCGCCGACCCATCTGGAGCGGGGGCGAGTTACGAGCAGTACTTC
TRBJ2-6 . . TRBV5-5 CASSLAVAGANVLTF TGTGCCAGCAGTCTTGCGGTGGCTGGGGCCAACGTCCTGACTTTC
TRBJ2-5 . . TRBV6-5 CASLVAAGRTQYF TGTGCCAGCCTTGTAGCGGCGGGACGGACCCAGTACTTC
TRBJ1-3 . few TRBV14 CASSQGLYSGNTIYF TGTGCCAGCAGCCAGGGCCTTTACTCTGGAAACACCATATATTTT